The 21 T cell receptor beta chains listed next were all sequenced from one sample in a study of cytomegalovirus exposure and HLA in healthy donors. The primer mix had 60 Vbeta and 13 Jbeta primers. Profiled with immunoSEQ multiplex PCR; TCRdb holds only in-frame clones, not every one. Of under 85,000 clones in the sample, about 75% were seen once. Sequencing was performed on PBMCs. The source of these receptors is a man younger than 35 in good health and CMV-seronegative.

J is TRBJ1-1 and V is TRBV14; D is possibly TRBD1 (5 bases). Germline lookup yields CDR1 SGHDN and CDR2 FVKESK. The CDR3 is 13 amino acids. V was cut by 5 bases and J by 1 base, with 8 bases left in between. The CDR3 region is CASSKTANTEAFF. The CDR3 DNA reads TGTGCCAGCAGCAAGACAGCGAACACTGAAGCTTTCTTT.

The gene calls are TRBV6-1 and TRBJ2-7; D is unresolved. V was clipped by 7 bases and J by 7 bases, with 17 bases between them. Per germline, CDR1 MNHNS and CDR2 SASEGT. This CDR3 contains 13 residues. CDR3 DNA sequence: TGTGCCAGCACCGTAGCCCCTCTTTGGGAGCAGTACTTC. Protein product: CASTVAPLWEQYF.

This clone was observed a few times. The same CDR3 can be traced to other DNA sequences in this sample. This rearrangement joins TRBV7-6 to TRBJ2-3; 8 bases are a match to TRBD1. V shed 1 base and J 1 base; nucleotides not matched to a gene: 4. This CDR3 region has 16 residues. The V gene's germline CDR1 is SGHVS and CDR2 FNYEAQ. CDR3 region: CASSLGATGGTDTQYF. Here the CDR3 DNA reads TGTGCCAGCAGCTTAGGTGCGACAGGGGGCACAGATACGCAGTATTTT.

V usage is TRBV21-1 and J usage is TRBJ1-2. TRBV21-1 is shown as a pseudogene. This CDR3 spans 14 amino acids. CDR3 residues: CASSQAGRYYGYTF. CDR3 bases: TGTGCCAGCAGCCAGGCGGGCCGGTACTATGGCTACACCTTC.

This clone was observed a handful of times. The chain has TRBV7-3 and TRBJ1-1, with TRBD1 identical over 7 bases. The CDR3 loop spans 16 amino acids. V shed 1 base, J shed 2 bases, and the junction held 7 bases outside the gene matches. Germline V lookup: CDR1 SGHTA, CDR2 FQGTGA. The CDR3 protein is CASSLKVAGGNTEAFF. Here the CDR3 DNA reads TGTGCCAGCAGCTTAAAAGTGGCAGGGGGTAACACTGAAGCTTTCTTT.

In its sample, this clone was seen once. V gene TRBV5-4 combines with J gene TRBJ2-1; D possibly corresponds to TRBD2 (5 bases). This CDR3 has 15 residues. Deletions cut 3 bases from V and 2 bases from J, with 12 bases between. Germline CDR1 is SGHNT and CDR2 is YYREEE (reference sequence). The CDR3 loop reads CASSSDFQAYNEQFF. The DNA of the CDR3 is TGTGCCAGCAGCTCGGACTTTCAGGCCTACAATGAGCAGTTCTTC. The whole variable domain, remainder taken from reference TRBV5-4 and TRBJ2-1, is ETGVTQSPTHLIKTRGQQVTLRCSSQSGHNTVSWYQQALGQGPQFIFQYYREEENGRGNFPPRFSGLQFPNYSSELNVNALELDDSALYLCASSSDFQAYNEQFFGPGTRLTVL.

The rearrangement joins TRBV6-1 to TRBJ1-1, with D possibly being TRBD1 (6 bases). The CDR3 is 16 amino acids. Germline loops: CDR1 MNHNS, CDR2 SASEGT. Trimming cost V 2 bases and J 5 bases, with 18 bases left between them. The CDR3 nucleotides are TGTGCCAGCAGTGAAAGGTTGTGGGCAGGGGCAACTGAAGCTTTCTTT. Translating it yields CASSERLWAGATEAFF.

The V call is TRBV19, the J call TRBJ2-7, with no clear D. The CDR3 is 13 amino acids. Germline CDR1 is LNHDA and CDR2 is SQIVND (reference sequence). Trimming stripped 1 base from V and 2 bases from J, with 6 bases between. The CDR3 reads CASSIGLAYEQYF. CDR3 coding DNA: TGTGCCAGTAGTATAGGACTGGCCTACGAGCAGTACTTC. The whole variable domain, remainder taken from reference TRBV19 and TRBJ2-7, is DGGITQSPKYLFRKEGQNVTLSCEQNLNHDAMYWYRQDPGQGLRLIYYSQIVNDFQKGDIAEGYSVSREKKESFPLTVTSAQKNPTAFYLCASSIGLAYEQYFGPGTRLTVT.

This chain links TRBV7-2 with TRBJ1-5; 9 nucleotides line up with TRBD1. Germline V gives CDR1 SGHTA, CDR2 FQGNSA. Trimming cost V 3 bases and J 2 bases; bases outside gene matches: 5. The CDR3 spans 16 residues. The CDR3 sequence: CASSLSRDRGNQPQHF. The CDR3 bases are TGTGCCAGCAGCTTGTCCCGGGACAGGGGCAATCAGCCCCAGCATTTT.

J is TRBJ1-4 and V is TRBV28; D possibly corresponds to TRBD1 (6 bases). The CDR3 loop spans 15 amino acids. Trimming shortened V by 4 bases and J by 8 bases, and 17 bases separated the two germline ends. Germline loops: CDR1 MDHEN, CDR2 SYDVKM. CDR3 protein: CASSSTGSIEEKLFF. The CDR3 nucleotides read TGTGCCAGCAGTTCTACAGGGTCAATTGAGGAAAAACTGTTTTTT.

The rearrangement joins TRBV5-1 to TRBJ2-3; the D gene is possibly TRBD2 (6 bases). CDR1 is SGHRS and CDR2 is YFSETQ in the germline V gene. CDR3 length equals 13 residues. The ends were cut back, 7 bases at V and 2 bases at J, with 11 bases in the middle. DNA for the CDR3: TGCGCCAGCGGGTGGGGGGACACAGATACGCAGTATTTT. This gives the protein CASGWGDTDTQYF.

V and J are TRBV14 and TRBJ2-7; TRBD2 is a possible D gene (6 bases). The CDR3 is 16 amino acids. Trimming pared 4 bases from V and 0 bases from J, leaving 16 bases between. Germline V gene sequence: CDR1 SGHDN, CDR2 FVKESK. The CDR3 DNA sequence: TGTGCCAGCAGCCCACTCTGGACTATCAGCTCCTACGAGCAGTACTTC. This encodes CASSPLWTISSYEQYF.

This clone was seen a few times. CDR3 bases: TGTGCCAGCATTATGGGACAGCCCGATCAGCCCCAGCATTTT. This translates into CASIMGQPDQPQHF. V usage is TRBV28 and J usage is TRBJ1-5; 7 bases match TRBD1. Trimming at V came to 7 bases and at J to 5 bases, leaving 8 bases not matched to a gene. From germline, CDR1 is MDHEN and CDR2 SYDVKM. There are 14 residues in the CDR3.

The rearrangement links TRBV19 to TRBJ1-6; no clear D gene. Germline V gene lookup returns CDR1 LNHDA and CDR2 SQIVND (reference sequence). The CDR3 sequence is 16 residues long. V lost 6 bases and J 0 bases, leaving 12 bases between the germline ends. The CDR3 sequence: CASREGRSSYNSPLHF. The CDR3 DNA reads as TGTGCCAGTAGGGAGGGTAGGTCCTCCTATAATTCACCCCTCCACTTT.

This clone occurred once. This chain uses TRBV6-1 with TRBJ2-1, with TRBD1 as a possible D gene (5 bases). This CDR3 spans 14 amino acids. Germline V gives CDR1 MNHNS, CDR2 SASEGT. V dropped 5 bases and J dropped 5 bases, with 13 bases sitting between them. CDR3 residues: CASSLKTANNEQFF. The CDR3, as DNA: TGTGCCAGCAGTCTAAAGACAGCGAACAATGAGCAGTTCTTC.

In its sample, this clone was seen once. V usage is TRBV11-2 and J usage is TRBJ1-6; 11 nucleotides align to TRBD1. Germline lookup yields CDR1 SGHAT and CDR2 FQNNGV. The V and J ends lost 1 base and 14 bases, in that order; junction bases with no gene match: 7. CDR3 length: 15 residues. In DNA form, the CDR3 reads TGTGCCAGCAGCTTAGTAGGGGACAGGGGGATTACCCTCCACTTT. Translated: CASSLVGDRGITLHF.

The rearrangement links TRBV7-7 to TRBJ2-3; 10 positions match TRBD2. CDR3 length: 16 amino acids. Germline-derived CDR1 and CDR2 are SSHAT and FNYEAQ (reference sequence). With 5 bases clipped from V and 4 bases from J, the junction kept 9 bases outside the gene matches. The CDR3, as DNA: TGTGCCAGCAGCCACTCTAGCGGGGGTTTTTCAGATACGCAGTATTTT. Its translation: CASSHSSGGFSDTQYF.

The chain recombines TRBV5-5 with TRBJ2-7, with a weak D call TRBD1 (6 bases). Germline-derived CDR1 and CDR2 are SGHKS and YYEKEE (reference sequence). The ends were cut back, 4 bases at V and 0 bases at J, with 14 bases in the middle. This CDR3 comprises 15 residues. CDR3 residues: CASSGGPDSSYEQYF. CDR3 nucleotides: TGTGCCAGCAGCGGCGGGCCGGACAGCTCCTACGAGCAGTACTTC.

The CDR3 protein is CASRGGAGARDTQYF. CDR3 coding DNA: TGTGCCAGCAGGGGGGGAGCGGGGGCAAGGGATACGCAGTATTTT. V is TRBV7-2 and J is TRBJ2-3, with TRBD2 matching 8 bases. Germline values: CDR1 SGHTA, CDR2 FQGNSA. CDR3 size: 15 residues. V dropped 6 bases and J dropped 6; count of bases not matched to a gene: 11.

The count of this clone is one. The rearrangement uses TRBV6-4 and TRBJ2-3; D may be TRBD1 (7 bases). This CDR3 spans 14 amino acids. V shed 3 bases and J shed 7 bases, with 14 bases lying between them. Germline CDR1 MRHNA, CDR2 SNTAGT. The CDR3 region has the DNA TGTGCCAGCAGTGAGGGGGGACAGACTAATACGCAGTATTTT. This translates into CASSEGGQTNTQYF.

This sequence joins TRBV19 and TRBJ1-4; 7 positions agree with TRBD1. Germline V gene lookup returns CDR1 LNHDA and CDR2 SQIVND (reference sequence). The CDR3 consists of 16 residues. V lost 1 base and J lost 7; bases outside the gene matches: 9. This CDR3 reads CASSIVRGQFGEKLFF. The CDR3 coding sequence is TGTGCCAGTAGTATAGTGAGGGGACAGTTTGGTGAAAAACTGTTTTTT.